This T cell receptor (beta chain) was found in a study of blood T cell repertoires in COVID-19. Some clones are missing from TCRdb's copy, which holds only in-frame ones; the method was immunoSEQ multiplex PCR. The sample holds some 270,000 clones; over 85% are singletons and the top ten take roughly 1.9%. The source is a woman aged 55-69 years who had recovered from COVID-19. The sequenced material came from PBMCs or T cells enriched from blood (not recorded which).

The CDR3 DNA is TGTGCCAGCGGATCCGGGACTAGCGGGAGTGGGGGAGGTGAGCAGTTCTTC. It is translated as CASGSGTSGSGGGEQFF. The chain carries TRBV28 and TRBJ2-1, with 14 bases that match TRBD2. Germline CDR1 and CDR2: MDHEN and SYDVKM. The junction had 15 bases not matched to a gene; V was cut back by 8 bases and J by 9 bases. This CDR3 region has 17 residues. The variable domain in full, completed from reference TRBV28 and TRBJ2-1, reads DVKVTQSSRYLVKRTGEKVFLECVQDMDHENMFWYRQDPGLGLRLIYFSYDVKMKEKGDIPEGYSVSREKKERFSLILESASTNQTSMYLCASGSGTSGSGGGEQFFGPGTRLTVL.